These 19 T cell receptor beta chains were sequenced from one sample in a study of T cell changes during pregnancy in multiple sclerosis. Clones were read by immunoSEQ multiplex PCR, and TCRdb kept only the in-frame ones, dropping some. The table lists 35,000 to 55,000 clones, roughly 92% of them singletons. Sequencing was performed on peripheral blood, taken in the third trimester of pregnancy. Source of these receptors: a female donor with multiple sclerosis, enrolled in a pregnancy study.

The chain joins TRBV6-5 to TRBJ1-4, with a possible D match to TRBD1 (6 bases). Germline CDR1 MNHEY, CDR2 SVGAGI. The CDR3 totals 14 residues. V gave up 6 bases and J gave up 3 bases, with 11 bases separating them. CDR3 sequence: CASRPTGANEKLFF. The DNA of the CDR3 is TGTGCCAGCAGGCCGACAGGAGCTAATGAAAAACTGTTTTTT.

Here the CDR3 DNA reads TGTGCCAGCAGCCAAGATGGAGAGACCCGGGTCCACGAGCAGTACTTC. Translated, it gives CASSQDGETRVHEQYF. The chain combines TRBV14 with TRBJ2-7; D ambiguous. The CDR3 has 16 residues. Germline V CDR1 and CDR2: SGHDN, FVKESK. The V end was cut by 0 bases, the J end by 5 bases, with 17 bases between. Using reference TRBV14 and TRBJ2-7 for the parts outside the CDR3, the full variable domain is EAGVTQFPSHSVIEKGQTVTLRCDPISGHDNLYWYRRVMGKEIKFLLHFVKESKQDESGMPNNRFLAERTGGTYSTLKVQPAELEDSGVYFCASSQDGETRVHEQYFGPGTRLTVT.

The V gene is TRBV5-1, the J gene TRBJ2-7; tentatively, D is TRBD2 (6 bases). Germline CDR1 SGHRS, CDR2 YFSETQ. The CDR3 sequence is 16 residues long. The germline V and J ends were trimmed by 0 bases and 5 bases, with 18 bases remaining between them. CDR3 sequence reads: CASSLVAGTRSDEQYF. CDR3 nucleotide sequence: TGCGCCAGCAGCTTGGTTGCGGGAACTCGGTCGGACGAGCAGTACTTC.

CDR3 DNA sequence: TGTGCCAGCAGTTTACTACTAGCGGGAGGGCCAGATACGCAGTATTTT. Its translation is CASSLLLAGGPDTQYF. This chain links TRBV28 with TRBJ2-3, with 13 nucleotides matching TRBD2. CDR3 size: 16 residues. The germline CDR1 and CDR2 sequences are MDHEN and SYDVKM. The trim removed 2 bases at V and 4 bases at J, leaving 3 bases unmatched. The whole variable domain, remainder taken from reference TRBV28 and TRBJ2-3, is DVKVTQSSRYLVKRTGEKVFLECVQDMDHENMFWYRQDPGLGLRLIYFSYDVKMKEKGDIPEGYSVSREKKERFSLILESASTNQTSMYLCASSLLLAGGPDTQYFGPGTRLTVL.

This rearrangement joins TRBV28 to TRBJ2-7, with 9 bases fitting TRBD2. V lost 5 bases to trimming and J lost 7 bases; unmatched junction nucleotides: 9. Germline assignment: CDR1 MDHEN and CDR2 SYDVKM. The CDR3 extends over 14 amino acids. The CDR3: CASSMTSGPFEQYF. The CDR3 DNA follows: TGTGCCAGCAGTATGACTAGCGGACCCTTTGAGCAGTACTTC.

The chain is built from TRBV6-1 and TRBJ2-5; 7 bases are shared with TRBD1. Germline CDR1 MNHNS, CDR2 SASEGT. The trim removed 6 bases at V and 5 bases at J, leaving 12 bases unmatched. This CDR3 has 15 amino acids. The CDR3 region is CASSQYYRGFETQYF. CDR3 sequence (DNA): TGTGCCAGCAGCCAATATTACAGGGGATTCGAGACCCAGTACTTC.

The chain combines TRBV5-5 with TRBJ1-5; 8 bases agree with TRBD1. Germline-derived CDR1 and CDR2 are SGHKS and YYEKEE (reference sequence). Trimming at V came to 4 bases and at J to 0 bases, leaving 9 bases not matched to a gene. CDR3 length: 17 amino acids. CDR3 region: CASSLGTGDYSNQPQHF. CDR3 bases: TGTGCCAGCAGCCTCGGGACAGGAGATTATAGCAATCAGCCCCAGCATTTT.

The J gene is TRBJ2-2, the V gene TRBV6-4; D gene ambiguous. CDR1 is MRHNA, CDR2 SNTAGT, per germline. The V and J ends lost 0 bases and 5 bases respectively, with 4 bases between them. The CDR3 spans 13 residues. The CDR3 nucleotides are TGTGCCAGCAGTGACTCGGAGACCGGGGAGCTGTTTTTT. Its translation: CASSDSETGELFF.

The chain couples TRBV11-2 to TRBJ2-3, with TRBD2 as a possible D gene (5 bases). The germline gives CDR1 SGHAT, CDR2 FQNNGV. Deletions cut 4 bases from V and 0 bases from J, with 14 bases between. This CDR3 has 16 amino acids. CDR3 protein: CASSSLGGRSTDTQYF. DNA of the CDR3: TGTGCCAGCAGCTCCCTGGGCGGGCGGAGCACAGATACGCAGTATTTT.

The rearrangement joins TRBV5-6 to TRBJ2-3; possible D gene TRBD2, 5 bases. V was shortened by 4 bases and J by 0 bases, with 12 bases between the two germline ends. The CDR3 sequence is 15 residues long. The germline V gene encodes CDR1 SGHDT and CDR2 YYEEEE. CDR3: CASSPQLVSTDTQYF. The CDR3 DNA sequence: TGTGCCAGCAGCCCACAACTAGTAAGCACAGATACGCAGTATTTT.

The CDR3: CASSQGLAANEQFF. CDR3 sequence (DNA): TGTGCCAGCAGCCAAGGACTAGCGGCTAATGAGCAGTTCTTC. This chain uses TRBV4-2 with TRBJ2-1; 9 positions agree with TRBD2. Germline V gene sequence: CDR1 LGHNA, CDR2 YNFKEQ. The CDR3 contains 14 residues. Germline trimming cut 1 base from V and 7 bases from J; bases unmatched to any gene: 2.

The CDR3: CASSLGLAVNYEQYF. The CDR3 DNA sequence: TGTGCCAGCAGCCTGGGACTAGCGGTAAACTACGAGCAGTACTTC. V gene TRBV6-1 combines with J gene TRBJ2-7; TRBD2 agrees at 11 bases. V trimming: 6 bases; J trimming: 3 bases; junction bases outside the gene matches: 7. CDR1 MNHNS and CDR2 SASEGT come from the germline V gene. The CDR3 is 15 amino acids.

This clone was picked up one time. The chain recombines TRBV4-3 with TRBJ2-7; 10 positions agree with TRBD2. CDR3 size: 18 residues. The V gene's germline CDR1 is LGHNA and CDR2 YSLEER. V lost 1 base and J lost 5; bases outside the gene matches: 14. CDR3 nucleotide sequence: TGCGCCAGCAGCCAAGCGTATAGTCTAGCGGGAGTTTCCGACGAGCAGTACTTC. The encoded protein is CASSQAYSLAGVSDEQYF.

The rearrangement joins TRBV14 to TRBJ1-1; D may be TRBD1 (5 bases). Per the germline V gene, CDR1 is SGHDN and CDR2 is FVKESK. The V and J ends lost 1 base and 5 bases respectively, with 11 bases between them. The CDR3 totals 14 residues. The chain's CDR3 is CASSQVQGGTEAFF. Here the CDR3 DNA reads TGTGCCAGCAGCCAAGTCCAGGGAGGGACTGAAGCTTTCTTT.

The chain links TRBV11-2 to TRBJ1-2, with TRBD1 as a possible D gene (5 bases). CDR3 size: 13 residues. Germline assignment: CDR1 SGHAT and CDR2 FQNNGV. The germline V and J ends were trimmed by 0 bases and 4 bases, with 6 bases remaining between them. The CDR3 sequence: CASSLDQGYGYTF. Here the CDR3 DNA reads TGTGCCAGCAGCTTAGACCAGGGCTATGGCTACACCTTC.

The chain links TRBV29-1 to TRBJ2-6, with D possibly matching TRBD1 (5 bases). The CDR3 extends over 15 amino acids. Trimming removed 2 bases from V and 0 bases from J, with 8 bases in between. Germline V gene lookup returns CDR1 SQVTM and CDR2 ANQGSEA. CDR3 region: CSVETGNSGANVLTF. In nucleotides, the CDR3 is TGCAGCGTTGAAACAGGCAACTCTGGGGCCAACGTCCTGACTTTC.

V is TRBV4-2 and J is TRBJ2-7; 9 positions match TRBD1. This CDR3 has 15 amino acids. From germline, CDR1 is LGHNA and CDR2 YNFKEQ. The V gene end was trimmed by 3 bases and the J gene end by 3 bases; junction bases not matched to a gene: 6. The CDR3 region is CASSHDGTGNYEQYF. Written as DNA, the CDR3 is TGTGCCAGCAGCCATGATGGGACAGGGAACTACGAGCAGTACTTC.

In this sample, this clone turned up once. This rearrangement joins TRBV7-8 to TRBJ1-5; TRBD1 might be the D (6 bases). V lost 1 base and J 5 bases, leaving 15 bases between the germline ends. This CDR3 comprises 16 residues. The V gene's germline CDR1 is SGHVS and CDR2 FQNEAQ. In DNA, the CDR3 is TGTGCCAGCAGCTTAGGGTCGAGGGGGACCTATCAGCCCCAGCATTTT. Amino acid sequence: CASSLGSRGTYQPQHF.

The V gene is TRBV9, the J gene TRBJ2-2; 10 bases match TRBD2. There are 15 residues in the CDR3. Trimming removed 3 bases from V and 3 bases from J; junction bases left unmatched: 2. CDR1 is SGDLS, CDR2 YYNGEE, per germline. The CDR3 reads CASSAAGGHTGELFF. The CDR3 nucleotides are TGTGCCAGCAGCGCAGCGGGAGGGCACACCGGGGAGCTGTTTTTT.